These 30 T cell receptor beta chains originate from one sample sequenced in a study of blood T cell repertoires in COVID-19. Using immunoSEQ multiplex PCR, the repertoire was profiled, and TCRdb retains in-frame clones only, with some absent. The sample holds 90,000 to 100,000 clones, approximately 86% seen once. The specimen was peripheral blood. The origin of the receptors is a man older than 75 with acute or convalescent COVID-19.

The chain links TRBV28 to TRBJ2-7; 8 nucleotides line up with TRBD1. The CDR3 totals 13 residues. V was pared by 10 bases and J by 0 bases, with 5 bases of the junction left unmatched. Per germline, CDR1 MDHEN and CDR2 SYDVKM. CDR3: CATAGTGSYEQYF. The CDR3 region has the DNA TGTGCCACCGCCGGGACAGGCTCCTACGAGCAGTACTTC.

V and J are TRBV2 and TRBJ2-1; 7 bases map to TRBD1. The J segment lost 4 bases and the V segment lost 11 bases, leaving 2 bases of the junction unmatched. The CDR3 totals 11 residues. The V gene's germline CDR1 is SNHLY and CDR2 FYNNEI. CDR3 in DNA: TGTGCCGGGACAGTATACAATGAGCAGTTCTTC. Its protein is CAGTVYNEQFF.

The rearrangement uses TRBV5-8 and TRBJ2-7; D might be TRBD1 (6 bases). V was clipped by 4 bases and J by 1 base, with 6 bases between them. The length of the CDR3 is 12 residues. Looked up from germline, CDR1 is SGHTS and CDR2 is YDEGEE. CDR3 loop: CASSGQSYEQYF. The CDR3 nucleotides are TGTGCCAGCAGCGGACAGTCCTACGAGCAGTACTTC.

The table lists this clone with a count of one. V gene TRBV6-5 combines with J gene TRBJ2-2; 8 bases match TRBD1. The V and J ends lost 6 bases and 6 bases, in that order; junction bases with no gene match: 6. The V gene's germline CDR1 is MNHEY and CDR2 SVGAGI. This CDR3 is built from 14 residues. The CDR3 sequence: CASSSDRVAGELFF. The CDR3, as DNA: TGTGCCAGCAGCTCGGACAGGGTCGCCGGGGAGCTGTTTTTT.

The chain links TRBV7-2 to TRBJ2-7; TRBD2 matches at 9 bases. Per the germline V gene, CDR1 is SGHTA and CDR2 is FQGNSA. After removal of 3 bases from V and 2 bases from J, the junction contained 2 bases not matched to a gene. This CDR3 comprises 14 residues. The CDR3 DNA reads TGTGCCAGCAGCTTGGGGACTAGCCCCTACGAGCAGTACTTC. It codes for CASSLGTSPYEQYF.

This clone was found once. The rearrangement uses TRBV30 and TRBJ2-1, with 7 nucleotides matching TRBD2. Germline V gene sequence: CDR1 GTSNPN, CDR2 SVGIG (reference sequence). The V segment lost 0 bases and the J segment 8 bases; nucleotides outside the gene matches: 1. The CDR3 totals 12 residues. The CDR3 DNA reads TGTGCCTGGAGTGTGGGGGGGGATGAGCAGTTCTTC. Translated: CAWSVGGDEQFF.

The sample holds one count of this clone. CDR3 nucleotide sequence: TGTGCCAGCAGCGCCACAGGGGGCTTTACCGGGGAGCTGTTTTTT. Amino acids: CASSATGGFTGELFF. The J gene is TRBJ2-2, the V gene TRBV28; 9 nucleotides agree with TRBD1. The germline V gene encodes CDR1 MDHEN and CDR2 SYDVKM. After removal of 6 bases from V and 5 bases from J, the junction contained 7 bases not matched to a gene. This CDR3 contains 15 residues.

This sequence joins TRBV6-5 and TRBJ2-4; maybe TRBD1 (5 bases). Germline V gene sequence: CDR1 MNHEY, CDR2 SVGAGI. V was trimmed by 4 bases and J by 0 bases, leaving 10 bases between them. This CDR3 is 15 amino acids long. The CDR3 reads CASSFRQLAKNIQYF. DNA for the CDR3: TGTGCCAGCAGTTTCCGACAGCTAGCCAAAAACATTCAGTACTTC.

This clone was recorded only once. The chain is built from TRBV5-1 and TRBJ2-3, with TRBD2 matching over 7 bases. Germline V lookup: CDR1 SGHRS, CDR2 YFSETQ. V lost 5 bases, J lost 0 bases, and 12 bases stayed unmatched. The CDR3 is 17 amino acids. DNA for the CDR3: TGCGCCAGCAGAGTTGGGGCTAGCGGAACTAGCACAGATACGCAGTATTTT. Amino acid sequence: CASRVGASGTSTDTQYF. Filled out from reference TRBV5-1 and TRBJ2-3, the complete variable domain reads KAGVTQTPRYLIKTRGQQVTLSCSPISGHRSVSWYQQTPGQGLQFLFEYFSETQRNKGNFPGRFSGRQFSNSRSEMNVSTLELGDSALYLCASRVGASGTSTDTQYFGPGTRLTVL.

This clone was seen just once. This chain connects TRBV15 to TRBJ1-5; TRBD1 might be the D (6 bases). V lost 4 bases and J lost 3, with 10 bases in between. The CDR3 contains 14 residues. Germline lookup yields CDR1 LNHNV and CDR2 YYDKDF (reference sequence). CDR3 in DNA: TGTGCCACCAGCACTGACAGGTACAATCAGCCCCAGCATTTT. This gives the protein CATSTDRYNQPQHF.

For this clone: This CDR3 is also generated by other DNA sequences in the sample. The chain recombines TRBV7-9 with TRBJ1-1, with a possible D match to TRBD1 (5 bases). V was pared by 2 bases and J by 2 bases, with 6 bases between. The CDR3 covers 13 residues. Looked up from germline, CDR1 is SEHNR and CDR2 is FQNEAQ (reference sequence). The CDR3 coding sequence is TGTGCCAGCAGCTTAACAGGAAACACTGAAGCTTTCTTT. Amino acid sequence: CASSLTGNTEAFF. The complete variable domain, with remaining parts taken from reference TRBV7-9 and TRBJ1-1, reads DTGVSQNPRHKITKRGQNVTFRCDPISEHNRLYWYRQTLGQGPEFLTYFQNEAQLEKSRLLSDRFSAERPKGSFSTLEIQRTEQGDSAMYLCASSLTGNTEAFFGQGTRLTVV.

The chain joins TRBV28 to TRBJ2-3; TRBD1 aligns across 8 bases. The length of the CDR3 is 14 residues. Germline V gives CDR1 MDHEN, CDR2 SYDVKM. V was clipped by 7 bases and J by 2 bases; unmatched bases: 5. The CDR3 DNA sequence: TGTGCCAGCAAAAGGACAGGGCTCACAGATACGCAGTATTTT. Its protein is CASKRTGLTDTQYF. Full variable domain (rest looked up from reference TRBV28 and TRBJ2-3): DVKVTQSSRYLVKRTGEKVFLECVQDMDHENMFWYRQDPGLGLRLIYFSYDVKMKEKGDIPEGYSVSREKKERFSLILESASTNQTSMYLCASKRTGLTDTQYFGPGTRLTVL.

The CDR3 nucleotides read TGTGCCAGCTCATCCAATAGCGGGAGGGCCTCGGATGAGCAGTTCTTC. It yields the protein CASSSNSGRASDEQFF. The rearrangement uses TRBV18 and TRBJ2-1, with 11 bases identical to TRBD2. J was trimmed by 8 bases and V by 5 bases; bases with no gene match: 11. Germline V lookup: CDR1 KGHSH, CDR2 LQKENI. This CDR3 has 16 amino acids.

The chain joins TRBV28 to TRBJ2-7; TRBD1 matches at 8 bases. Germline CDR1 reads MDHEN; CDR2 reads SYDVKM. V lost 11 bases and J lost 4; bases outside the gene matches: 10. The CDR3 loop spans 13 amino acids. The CDR3 DNA reads TGTGCCGTGGCTGACAGGGGCTCATACGAGCAGTACTTC. Translating gives CAVADRGSYEQYF.

This clone was observed a single time. The J gene is TRBJ2-7, the V gene TRBV28, with D perhaps TRBD2 (5 bases). There are 13 residues in the CDR3. CDR1 is MDHEN and CDR2 is SYDVKM in the germline V gene. V lost 10 bases and J 2 bases, leaving 15 bases between the germline ends. The CDR3 protein is CATTSGNTYEQYF. For the CDR3, the DNA is TGTGCCACCACATCGGGGAATACCTACGAGCAGTACTTC.

The chain is built from TRBV5-1 and TRBJ1-2, with unresolved D. The germline gives CDR1 SGHRS, CDR2 YFSETQ. Trimming shortened V by 3 bases and J by 4 bases, and 10 bases separated the two germline ends. The CDR3 loop spans 13 amino acids. CDR3 sequence: CASSSPGIYGYTF. The CDR3 nucleotides read TGCGCCAGCAGCTCACCAGGTATCTATGGCTACACCTTC.

The table lists this clone with a few counts. The V call is TRBV20-1, the J call TRBJ1-1; D unclear. The CDR3 loop spans 11 amino acids. Germline-derived CDR1 and CDR2 are DFQATT and SNEGSKA (reference sequence). The CDR3 region is CRSGRDTEAFF. Here the CDR3 DNA reads TGCAGGTCGGGAAGGGACACTGAAGCTTTCTTT.

The genes are TRBV18 and TRBJ2-3; possible D gene TRBD2, 6 bases. V gave up 5 bases and J gave up 1 base, with 10 bases separating them. This CDR3 region has 14 residues. Germline loops: CDR1 KGHSH, CDR2 LQKENI. The CDR3 here is CASSGRDGTDTQYF. The CDR3 nucleotides read TGTGCCAGCTCAGGGCGGGACGGCACAGATACGCAGTATTTT.

The chain combines TRBV18 with TRBJ2-7; 8 bases are a match to TRBD1. The CDR3 consists of 13 residues. Germline-derived CDR1 and CDR2 are KGHSH and LQKENI. Trimming took 3 bases from V and 6 from J; bases not matched to a gene: 4. In DNA, the CDR3 is TGTGCCAGCTCACCCGGGACAGGCCCCGAGCAGTACTTC. Translation gives CASSPGTGPEQYF.

In its sample, this clone was seen once. The chain couples TRBV24-1 to TRBJ2-5; the D gene is possibly TRBD1 (5 bases). Germline V gene sequence: CDR1 KGHDR, CDR2 SFDVKD. The CDR3 covers 16 residues. Trimming removed 3 bases at V and 5 bases at J, with 18 bases between. CDR3: CATSDGGRASPETQYF. CDR3 bases: TGTGCCACCAGTGATGGTGGCAGGGCGTCGCCCGAGACCCAGTACTTC.

The chain carries TRBV28 and TRBJ1-1; 9 positions match TRBD1. J lost 6 bases, V lost 6 bases, and 5 bases had no gene match. Germline-derived CDR1 and CDR2 are MDHEN and SYDVKM. The CDR3 has 13 residues. CDR3 DNA: TGTGCCAGCAGGGGACAGGGATCTGCTGAAGCTTTCTTT. Translation: CASRGQGSAEAFF.

This chain uses TRBV5-1 with TRBJ2-3, with D possibly TRBD2 on 6 matching bases. Trimming left V 4 bases short and J 0 bases short, with 12 bases between. The V gene's germline CDR1 is SGHRS and CDR2 YFSETQ. The CDR3 runs 15 residues. The CDR3 is CASSPGGSSTDTQYF. The CDR3 DNA reads as TGCGCCAGCAGCCCCGGGGGATCGAGCACAGATACGCAGTATTTT.

The chain links TRBV28 to TRBJ2-3; a weak D match, TRBD1 (5 bases). Germline lookup yields CDR1 MDHEN and CDR2 SYDVKM. V was shortened by 5 bases and J by 0 bases, with 12 bases between the two germline ends. The CDR3 is made up of 15 amino acids. CDR3 sequence reads: CASSGSKGSTDTQYF. The CDR3, as DNA: TGTGCCAGCAGTGGCAGCAAGGGGAGCACAGATACGCAGTATTTT.

The chain uses TRBV24-1 and TRBJ2-7; 7 nucleotides agree with TRBD1. The V gene's germline CDR1 is KGHDR and CDR2 SFDVKD. The ends lost 0 bases at V and 7 bases at J; junction bases unmatched: 2. The CDR3 has 13 residues. As DNA, the CDR3 is TGTGCCACCAGTGATTTGGTACAGGGGGAGCAGTACTTC. It translates to CATSDLVQGEQYF.

The genes are TRBV18 and TRBJ1-1, with a weak D call TRBD1 (5 bases). CDR1 KGHSH and CDR2 LQKENI come from the germline V gene. Trimming pared 7 bases from V and 4 bases from J, leaving 13 bases between. CDR3 length: 13 residues. The CDR3: CASLPQGGTEAFF. The CDR3, as DNA: TGTGCCAGCTTACCTCAGGGTGGCACTGAAGCTTTCTTT.

This clone was seen only once. The gene calls are TRBV28 and TRBJ1-5; tentatively, D is TRBD1 (6 bases). CDR1 MDHEN and CDR2 SYDVKM come from the germline V gene. The CDR3 covers 15 residues. V shed 8 bases and J shed 0 bases, with 14 bases lying between them. The CDR3 region has the DNA TGTGCCAGCCTAAACAGGGCCCTTAGCAATCAGCCCCAGCATTTT. Its translation is CASLNRALSNQPQHF.

This chain uses TRBV10-3 with TRBJ2-7, with 11 bases that match TRBD2. The CDR3 is made up of 15 amino acids. The V gene's germline CDR1 is ENHRY and CDR2 SYGVKD. The V gene end was trimmed by 2 bases and the J gene end by 3 bases; junction bases not matched to a gene: 3. Written as DNA, the CDR3 is TGTGCCATCAGTGAGGGCGGGACTAGCGGCTACGAGCAGTACTTC. Translation: CAISEGGTSGYEQYF.

The V and J genes are TRBV6-5 and TRBJ2-1, with D hard to call. The germline V gene has CDR1 MNHEY and CDR2 SVGAGI. Trimming stripped 0 bases from V and 1 base from J, with 10 bases between. The CDR3 has 16 residues. CDR3 nucleotides: TGTGCCAGCAGTTACTCGTGGCAGGCGTCCTACAATGAGCAGTTCTTC. It codes for CASSYSWQASYNEQFF.

The V gene is TRBV10-3, the J gene TRBJ2-3; 10 bases fit TRBD1. In germline, CDR1 is ENHRY, CDR2 SYGVKD. The CDR3 loop spans 14 amino acids. Trimming removed 10 bases from V and 4 bases from J; junction bases left unmatched: 8. The CDR3 nucleotides read TGTGCCACCAAGGTGGGACAGGGGTCAGATACGCAGTATTTT. It specifies CATKVGQGSDTQYF.

The chain employs TRBV3-1 (or the pseudogene TRBV3-2) and TRBJ2-7; 11 bases are shared with TRBD2. From germline, CDR1 is LGHDT and CDR2 YNNKEL (reference sequence). With V trimmed by 4 bases and J by 5 bases, 16 bases remained unmatched. The CDR3 covers 18 residues. CDR3: CASSPGGRISGRVHEQYF. In DNA, the CDR3 is TGTGCCAGCAGCCCGGGCGGACGAATTAGCGGGAGGGTCCACGAGCAGTACTTC.